This T cell receptor (beta chain) is from a study of CD8+ T cells in alopecia areata (dated by TCRdb to the late 2010s). Regarding the study in general: Treated patients were enrolled in an open-label pilot trial of oral tofacitinib, 5 to 10 mg twice daily, for moderate-to-severe alopecia areata. Disease severity in treated patients was measured with the SALT score, which quantifies the percentage of affected scalp surface area. Patients stayed on tofacitinib for 6 to 18 months and then had 6 months of follow-up off drug so that delayed response and recurrence could be assessed. TCRbeta CDR3 regions were amplified by immunoSEQ multiplex PCR using 35 Vbeta forward and 13 Jbeta reverse primers. Clonality in the scalp was compared among normal scalp (n=4), patchy alopecia areata scalp (n=8), and alopecia totalis/universalis scalp (n=8). Biopsies were taken from tofacitinib-treated patients at baseline and again at 4 and 24 weeks into treatment, and several of those patients also had a later scalp biopsy. In both human patients and the C3H/HeJ mouse model, the study applied high-throughput TCRbeta sequencing to look at T cell clonal expansion in alopecia areata. Human TCRbeta sequencing covered scalp tissue and sorted CD4+ and CD8+ peripheral blood T cells from patchy and totalis/universalis alopecia areata patients and healthy controls. RNA was obtained with the PAXgene miRNA kit for fixed scalp, the miRNeasy kit for PBMCs, and the RNeasy kit for mouse skin. What the authors observed across the whole study: The treated cohort was small, with a single nonresponder, so links between baseline CD8+ expansion and response need larger studies. During tofacitinib treatment, many expanded lesional clones remained in scalp and blood, and this persistence may partly explain relapse after treatment is stopped. Lesional scalp, especially in alopecia totalis/universalis, showed higher clonality and more expanded CD8+ clones than normal scalp, suggesting antigenic drive. Resident alphabeta T cells in normal human skin are also sequenced, complicating scalp TCR repertoire analysis, unlike mouse skin dominated by gammadelta T cells. Shared TCR sequences between patients were less evident than in mice, which may be partly attributable to HLA diversity in the patient population. Tofacitinib significantly decreased scalp clonality and the number of expanded CD8+ clones among the top 100 scalp clones.

The time point label here, explained by the study, means: around 29 days on oral tofacitinib. Per the publication, the treatment or condition label means: oral pan-JAK inhibitor, 5-10 mg twice daily. From alopecia areata patients, peripheral blood was collected along with lesional scalp punch biopsies. PBMCs were separated by density centrifugation and stained for CD3, CD4 and CD8, after which CD4+ and CD8+ T cells were sorted on a FACSAria. The CDR3 spans 14 residues, from the cysteine through the phenylalanine. The only DNA kept is the CDR3, 42 bases in frame from the first base. For CDR1 and CDR2, the germline V gene (reference sequence) lists LNHDA and SQIVND. V is cut by 4 bases and J by 2 bases, and the space between the germline ends is 12 bases. The library came from the immunoSEQ multiplex PCR assay. For TCR sequencing, RNA was extracted from every sample and reverse transcribed into cDNA to serve as template. SuperScript III was used for first-strand cDNA synthesis, primed with a 2:1 mix of oligo-dT and random hexamers. Amplification bias was assessed with a synthetic immune receptor repertoire, and residual bias was removed computationally. In the source study's methods: After raw reads were preprocessed to remove errors, the CDR3 was defined following IMGT conventions as running from the conserved cysteine to phenylalanine. Clonality was computed as 1 minus the Shannon entropy, with the entropy normalized by log2 of the number of productive unique TCRs. Whether scalp clones were CD4 or CD8 was inferred by matching scalp TCRbeta sequences against CD4 and CD8 repertoires sorted from blood. TCRdb carries this immuneACCESS record with in-frame sequences only. Its versions omit some clonotypes, under half of them owing to an unresolved V gene in the studies checked, with the rest unexplained. V, J and clone size were drawn from that table, and D and trimming were deduced from the DNA. The sample includes some 100,000 clones, with roughly 63% observed a single time. The ten top clones hold roughly 30% of the sample.

Remarks on this clone: No cognate antigen has been identified for it. No per-base quality is available; no much larger clone lies one base away.

Here the sequenced sample was CD8+ T cells sorted from blood, taken at week 4, from a patient treated with tofacitinib. In this chain, TRBV19 is recombined with TRBJ2-7, with the D gene not confidently named. The source of this sequence is a human donor with alopecia areata. CDR3 loop: CASSTAEAPYEQYF. Read as DNA, the sequence is TGTGCCAGTAGTACGGCGGAAGCTCCCTACGAGCAGTACTTC.